Given below is one TCR beta chain in context. Its antigen is currently unknown. Autoimmune disease history or systemic immunosuppression disqualified patients. The assay was immunoSEQ multiplex PCR, and TCRdb's table has in-frame clones only and misses some. This sample carries 60,000 or so clones, 75% to 90% of them seen once, and the ten largest clones take approximately 5%. The entry originates in a study of OX40 agonist ivuxolimab in advanced cancers. Trimming at V came to 6 bases and at J to 5 bases, leaving 10 bases not matched to a gene. Germline V CDR1 and CDR2: MDHEN, SYDVKM. The CDR3 runs 15 residues. Whole-study findings and limits: Determination of antigen specificity was not performed for the expanded peripheral T cells. On average, CD8+ T cells had more expanded clones than CD4+.

Sequencing used CD4+ or CD8+ T cells sorted from blood, obtained in a trial of the OX40 agonist ivuxolimab. The rearrangement joins TRBV28 to TRBJ2-7; 10 nucleotides agree with TRBD2. The TCR sequence derives from an adult with an advanced solid tumor such as melanoma, head and neck, liver or kidney cancer. The chain's CDR3 is CASSQGTSVPHEQYF. CDR3 in DNA: TGTGCCAGCAGCCAAGGGACTAGCGTGCCCCACGAGCAGTACTTC.